What follows is one T cell receptor (beta chain) and its context. CDR3 length: 14 amino acids. CDR1 and CDR2 (germline): LNHDA, SQIVND (reference sequence). Trimming left V 1 base short and J 5 bases short, with 10 bases between. The authors' processing: Nucleated cell counts were estimated from reference gene primer amplification. Clones were read by immunoSEQ multiplex PCR, and TCRdb kept only the in-frame ones, dropping some. V, J and clone size are those of that table, while D and trimming were read from the DNA. The sample holds approximately 360,000 clones; more than 70% are singletons and the top ten take approximately 1.2%. The data are from a study of blood T cell repertoires in COVID-19. Study in general: There were acute and convalescent COVID-19 samples, and they came from the United States, Italy and Spain. In each case, the material was cDNA or gDNA derived from T cells, B-cell-depleted T cells, or PBMCs.

Sequencing was performed on peripheral blood. V usage is TRBV19 and J usage is TRBJ2-3; maybe TRBD1 (5 bases). The receptor's source is a man aged 35-49 years with acute or convalescent COVID-19. CDR3 DNA: TGTGCCAGTAGTATAGTAACCGACAGAGATACGCAGTATTTT. Translating gives CASSIVTDRDTQYF.